This T cell receptor (beta chain) derives from a study of T cell repertoires in cytomegalovirus infection. Study-level information: Recently identified HLA-C-restricted CMV epitopes were used, and well-studied HLA-B-restricted CMV epitopes were used as well. CMV infection plus the matching HLA type was flagged by public TCR beta signatures.

The CDR3 sequence is 13 residues long. V was pared by 4 bases and J by 1 base, with 8 bases between. Per germline, CDR1 SGHNT and CDR2 YYREEE (reference sequence). This clonotype was picked up many times. The antigen remains undetermined. Study observations and caveats: The ex vivo response was dominated by HLA-C-restricted CMV-specific TCR beta clonotypes. There were carriers of CMV plus the relevant HLA, and cumulative public TCR beta family frequency identified them.

TCRdb reprocessed the reads with MiXCR, giving one entry per CDR3 protein. The table includes more than 55,000 distinct CDR3 sequences, about 20% detected once. The sequencing used CD8+ T cells from cultured PBMCs, collected from culture after CMV antigen stimulation. This receptor was identified in a human donor in good health (CMV status not recorded). Some clones in this sample may be carry-over from other donors' samples. The chain uses TRBV5-4 and TRBJ1-1; tentatively, D is TRBD1 (5 bases). The CDR3 bases are TGTGCCAGCAGCAGGGACGGGAACACTGAAGCTTTCTTT. Translating it yields CASSRDGNTEAFF.